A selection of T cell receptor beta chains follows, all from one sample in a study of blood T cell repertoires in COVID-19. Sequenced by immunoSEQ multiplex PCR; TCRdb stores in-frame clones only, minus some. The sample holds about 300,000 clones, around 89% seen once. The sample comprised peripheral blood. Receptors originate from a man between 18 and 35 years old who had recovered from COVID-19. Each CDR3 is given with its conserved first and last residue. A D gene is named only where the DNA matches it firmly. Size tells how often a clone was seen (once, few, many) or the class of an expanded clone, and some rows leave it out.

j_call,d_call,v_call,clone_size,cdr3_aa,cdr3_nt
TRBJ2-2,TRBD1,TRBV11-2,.,CASSSQGATGELFF,TGTGCCAGCAGCTCACAGGGGGCAACCGGGGAGCTGTTTTTT
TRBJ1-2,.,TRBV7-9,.,CASSLNPYGYTF,TGTGCCAGCAGCTTAAATCCATATGGCTACACCTTC
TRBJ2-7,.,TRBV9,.,CASSFGGVDHEQYF,TGTGCCAGCAGCTTCGGAGGGGTGGACCACGAGCAGTACTTC
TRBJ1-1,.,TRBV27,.,CASSLARESTEAFF,TGTGCCAGCAGTTTAGCCCGGGAATCCACTGAAGCTTTCTTT
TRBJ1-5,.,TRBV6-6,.,CASSLRPSGDSNQPQHF,TGTGCCAGCAGTCTTCGGCCCTCCGGAGATAGCAATCAGCCCCAGCATTTT
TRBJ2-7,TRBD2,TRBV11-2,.,CASSLVGTSNQYEQYF,TGTGCCAGCAGCTTAGTAGGGACTAGCAACCAATACGAGCAGTACTTC
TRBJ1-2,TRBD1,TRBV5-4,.,CASSLASGQGGIGGYTF,TGTGCCAGCAGCTTGGCCTCGGGACAGGGGGGCATAGGTGGCTACACCTTC
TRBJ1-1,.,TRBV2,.,CAALWGPSMDTEAFF,TGTGCCGCTTTATGGGGCCCATCCATGGACACTGAAGCTTTCTTT
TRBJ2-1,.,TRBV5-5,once,CASSLDPGGKKNNEQFF,TGTGCCAGCAGCTTGGACCCAGGGGGGAAGAAGAACAATGAGCAGTTCTTC
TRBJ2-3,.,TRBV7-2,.,CASSFSGGTDTQYF,TGTGCCAGCAGCTTTAGCGGAGGAACAGATACGCAGTATTTT
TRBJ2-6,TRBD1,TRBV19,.,CASSDRGPGANVLTF,TGTGCCAGTAGTGACAGGGGGCCTGGGGCCAACGTCCTGACTTTC
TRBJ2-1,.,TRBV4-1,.,CASSLRFGPVMDNEQFF,TGCGCCAGCAGCCTAAGATTTGGCCCCGTGATGGACAATGAGCAGTTCTTC
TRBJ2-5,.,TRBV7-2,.,CASSLLRETQYF,TGTGCCAGCAGCTTATTACGGGAGACCCAGTACTTC
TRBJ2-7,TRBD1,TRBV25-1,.,CASSPGQGTYEQYF,TGTGCCAGCAGTCCGGGACAGGGCACCTACGAGCAGTACTTC
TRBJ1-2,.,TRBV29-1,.,CSVEGMSPGIYGYTF,TGCAGCGTTGAAGGGATGAGCCCAGGAATCTATGGCTACACCTTC
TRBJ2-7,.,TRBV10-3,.,CAISLLELDEQYF,TGTGCCATCAGTCTACTAGAATTGGACGAGCAGTACTTC
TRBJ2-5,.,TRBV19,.,CASKRGGLRETQYF,TGTGCCAGCAAGAGGGGGGGTCTCCGAGAGACCCAGTACTTC
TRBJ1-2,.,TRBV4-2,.,CASSQDLAQLGNGYTF,TGTGCCAGCAGCCAAGATTTAGCGCAGCTGGGTAACGGCTACACCTTC
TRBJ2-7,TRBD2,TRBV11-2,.,CASKSGTSGRVPSIEQYF,TGTGCCAGCAAATCCGGGACTAGCGGGAGAGTGCCCTCCATCGAGCAGTACTTC
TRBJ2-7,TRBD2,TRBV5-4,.,CASSAGLAGDGFNEQYF,TGTGCCAGCAGCGCCGGACTAGCGGGAGACGGGTTCAACGAGCAGTACTTC
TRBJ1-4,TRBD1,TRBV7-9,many,CASSPPDRGDEKLFF,TGTGCCAGCAGCCCCCCCGACAGGGGGGACGAAAAACTGTTTTTT
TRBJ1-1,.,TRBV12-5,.,CASGLYGGGGTEAFF,TGTGCTAGTGGTTTGTACGGTGGGGGCGGCACTGAAGCTTTCTTT
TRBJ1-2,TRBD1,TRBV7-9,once,CASSPGQGDYGYTF,TGTGCCAGCAGCCCGGGACAGGGGGACTATGGCTACACCTTC
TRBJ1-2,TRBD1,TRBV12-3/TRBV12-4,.,CASRKGQSYGYTF,TGTGCCAGCAGGAAGGGACAGTCCTATGGCTACACCTTC
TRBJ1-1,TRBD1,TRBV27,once,CASSAGQRAEAFF,TGTGCCAGCAGTGCGGGACAGCGGGCTGAAGCTTTCTTT
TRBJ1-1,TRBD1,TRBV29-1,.,CSGRETGGVGTEAFF,TGCAGCGGACGAGAGACAGGGGGCGTGGGCACTGAAGCTTTCTTT
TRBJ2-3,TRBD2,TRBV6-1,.,CASSATSGGGTDTQYF,TGTGCCAGCAGTGCCACTAGCGGGGGGGGCACAGATACGCAGTATTTT
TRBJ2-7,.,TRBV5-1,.,CASSLQVVDAEQYF,TGCGCCAGCAGCTTACAGGTAGTTGATGCCGAGCAGTACTTC
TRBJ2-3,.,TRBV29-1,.,CSVVGGAGPHGDTQYF,TGCAGCGTTGTTGGGGGCGCCGGACCCCACGGAGATACGCAGTATTTT
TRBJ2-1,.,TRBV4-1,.,CASSQGAKQFF,TGCGCCAGCAGCCAAGGGGCAAAACAGTTCTTC
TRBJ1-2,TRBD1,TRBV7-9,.,CASSLPTDRANSNYGYTF,TGTGCCAGCAGCTTACCTACGGACAGGGCGAACTCTAACTATGGCTACACCTTC
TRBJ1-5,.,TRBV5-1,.,CASSLVAGLYQPQHF,TGCGCCAGCAGCTTGGTGGCGGGGCTGTATCAGCCCCAGCATTTT
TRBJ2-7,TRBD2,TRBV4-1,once,CASSPGLAAITYEQYF,TGCGCCAGCAGCCCAGGACTAGCGGCAATCACCTACGAGCAGTACTTC
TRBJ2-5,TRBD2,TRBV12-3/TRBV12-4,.,CASTLAAQEAQYF,TGTGCCAGCACACTAGCGGCCCAAGAGGCCCAGTACTTC
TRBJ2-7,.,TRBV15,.,CATSRERSYEQYF,TGTGCCACCAGCAGAGAAAGGAGTTACGAGCAGTACTTC
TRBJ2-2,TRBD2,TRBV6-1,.,CASTEGLAGGPGELFF,TGTGCCAGCACTGAAGGACTAGCGGGAGGGCCCGGGGAGCTGTTTTTT
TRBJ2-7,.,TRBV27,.,CASGHSDSYEQYF,TGTGCCAGCGGACACTCGGACTCCTACGAGCAGTACTTC
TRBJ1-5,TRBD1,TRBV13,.,CASSLRTGGDQPQHF,TGTGCCAGCAGCCTAAGGACAGGGGGGGATCAGCCCCAGCATTTT
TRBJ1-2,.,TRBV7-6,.,CASSLGPGLATF,TGTGCCAGCAGCTTAGGCCCAGGGCTCGCCACCTTC
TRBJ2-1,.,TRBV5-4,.,CASSLTGASNEQFF,TGTGCCAGCAGCTTGACGGGAGCTAGCAATGAGCAGTTCTTC
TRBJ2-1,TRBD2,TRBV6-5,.,CASSYSTSGEQFF,TGTGCCAGCAGTTACTCGACTAGCGGTGAGCAGTTCTTC
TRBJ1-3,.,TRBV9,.,CASSVGQDSGNTIYF,TGTGCCAGCAGCGTAGGGCAGGACTCTGGAAACACCATATATTTT
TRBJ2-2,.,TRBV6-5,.,CASSPRQLTGELFF,TGTGCCAGCAGTCCCCGACAGTTAACCGGGGAGCTGTTTTTT
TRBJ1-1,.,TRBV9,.,CASSAGTLNTEAFF,TGTGCCAGCAGCGCCGGGACATTGAACACTGAAGCTTTCTTT
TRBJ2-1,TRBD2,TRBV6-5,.,CASSSIAGPYNEQFF,TGTGCCAGCAGTTCCATAGCGGGGCCGTACAATGAGCAGTTCTTC
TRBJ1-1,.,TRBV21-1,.,CASSKQEVGTGEVRTEAFF,TGTGCCAGCAGCAAACAGGAGGTAGGTACGGGGGAAGTGCGCACTGAAGCTTTCTTT
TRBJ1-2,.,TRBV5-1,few,CASSLTSPGFNYGYTF,TGCGCCAGCAGCTTGACTTCTCCAGGCTTTAACTATGGCTACACCTTC
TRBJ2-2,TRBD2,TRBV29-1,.,CSVVLGTSGANTGELFF,TGCAGCGTTGTACTAGGGACTAGCGGGGCTAACACCGGGGAGCTGTTTTTT